This TCR beta chain originates from a study of human thymus T cells. About this clone itself: Its cognate antigen is unknown.

From resections taken during corrective heart surgery, the thymus tissue was obtained. Among the donors, all were healthy Finnish infants having corrective surgery for congenital heart defects. General study points: Thymic repertoires of unrelated individuals were reported in related research to overlap highly. Repertoires sampled from thymus and blood appeared biased in V and J gene usage.

Germline CDR1 reads LNHDA; CDR2 reads SQIVND (reference sequence). After removal of 8 bases from V and 7 bases from J, the junction contained 4 bases not matched to a gene. The CDR3 contains 11 residues. Method: immunoSEQ multiplex PCR; TCRdb's copy keeps in-frame clones and lacks some. This table has fewer than 90,000 clones, just over 95% appearing once. Sequencing used thymus tissue. The receptor was derived from a boy in the first two years of life with a congenital heart defect but otherwise immunologically healthy. V usage is TRBV19 and J usage is TRBJ1-1; 7 bases align to TRBD1. This CDR3 is CASVNRGEAFF. CDR3 in DNA: TGTGCCAGTGTTAACAGGGGTGAAGCTTTCTTT.